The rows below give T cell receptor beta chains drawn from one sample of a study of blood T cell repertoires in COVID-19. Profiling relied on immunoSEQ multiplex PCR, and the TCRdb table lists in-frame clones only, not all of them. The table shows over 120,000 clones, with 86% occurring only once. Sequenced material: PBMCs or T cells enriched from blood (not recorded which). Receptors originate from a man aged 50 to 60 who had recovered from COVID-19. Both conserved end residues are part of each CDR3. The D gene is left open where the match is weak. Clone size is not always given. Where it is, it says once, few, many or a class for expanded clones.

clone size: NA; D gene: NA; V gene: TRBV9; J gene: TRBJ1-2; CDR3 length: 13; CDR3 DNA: TGTGCCAGCAGCCCTGACAGAAACTATGGCTACACCTTC; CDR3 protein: CASSPDRNYGYTF
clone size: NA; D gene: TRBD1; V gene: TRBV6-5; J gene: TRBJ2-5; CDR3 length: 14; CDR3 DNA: TGTGCCAGCAGGCCGACAGGGGGCTGGGAGACCCAGTACTTC; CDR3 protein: CASRPTGGWETQYF
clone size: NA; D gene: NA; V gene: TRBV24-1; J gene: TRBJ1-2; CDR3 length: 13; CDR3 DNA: TGTGCCACCAGTGACCTGGACAGTGATGGCTACACCTTC; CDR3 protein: CATSDLDSDGYTF
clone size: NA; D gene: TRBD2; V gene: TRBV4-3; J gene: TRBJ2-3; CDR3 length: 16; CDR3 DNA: TGCGCCAGCAGCCACGGACTAGCGGGCGCCACAGATACGCAGTATTTT; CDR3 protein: CASSHGLAGATDTQYF
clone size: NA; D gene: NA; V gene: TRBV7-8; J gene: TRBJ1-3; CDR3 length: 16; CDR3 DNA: TGTGCCAGCAGCTTTAGAGTCCGAACCTCTGGAAACACCATATATTTT; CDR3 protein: CASSFRVRTSGNTIYF
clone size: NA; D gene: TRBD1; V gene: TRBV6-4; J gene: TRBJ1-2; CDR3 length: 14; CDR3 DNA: TGTGCCAGCAGTGATACAGGGGGCAACTATGGCTACACCTTC; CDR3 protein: CASSDTGGNYGYTF
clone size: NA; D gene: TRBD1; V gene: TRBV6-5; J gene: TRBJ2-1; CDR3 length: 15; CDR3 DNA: TGTGCCAGCAGCCCGGGACAGGGGGCCTACAATGAGCAGTTCTTC; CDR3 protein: CASSPGQGAYNEQFF
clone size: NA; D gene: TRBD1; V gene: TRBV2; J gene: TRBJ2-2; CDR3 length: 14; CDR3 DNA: TGTGCCACAAGGGGGACAGGCCACACCGGGGAGCTGTTTTTT; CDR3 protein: CATRGTGHTGELFF
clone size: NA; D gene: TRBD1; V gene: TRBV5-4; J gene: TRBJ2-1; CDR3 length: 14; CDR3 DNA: TGTGCCAGCAGCCTGGACAGGGCAAGGAATGAGCAGTTCTTC; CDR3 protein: CASSLDRARNEQFF
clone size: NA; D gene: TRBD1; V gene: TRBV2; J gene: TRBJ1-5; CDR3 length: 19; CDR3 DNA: TGTGCCAGCAGTGTTACCGCGGACAGGGTATTTTCCGTCAATCAGCCCCAGCATTTT; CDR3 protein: CASSVTADRVFSVNQPQHF
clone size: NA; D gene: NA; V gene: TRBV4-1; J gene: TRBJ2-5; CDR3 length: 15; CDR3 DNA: TGCGCCAGCAGCCAAGTTTTGGCGGGATCTGAGACCCAGTACTTC; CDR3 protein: CASSQVLAGSETQYF
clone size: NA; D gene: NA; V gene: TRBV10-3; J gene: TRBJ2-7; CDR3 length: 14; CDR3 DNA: TGTGCCATCATCTTCCGGCGGGGAGAGGACGAGCAGTACTTC; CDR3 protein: CAIIFRRGEDEQYF
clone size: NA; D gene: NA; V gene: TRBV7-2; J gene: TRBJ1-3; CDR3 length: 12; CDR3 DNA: TGTGCCAGCAGCTTAGTAGGAAACACCATATATTTT; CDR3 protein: CASSLVGNTIYF
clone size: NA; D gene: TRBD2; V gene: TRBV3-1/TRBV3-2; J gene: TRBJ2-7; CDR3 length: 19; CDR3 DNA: TGTGCCAGCAGCCAAGATCCCGGGTGCCAGCGGGAGGGCCTAAACGAGCAGTACTTC; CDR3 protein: CASSQDPGCQREGLNEQYF
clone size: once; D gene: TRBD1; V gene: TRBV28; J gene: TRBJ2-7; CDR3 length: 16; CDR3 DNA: TGTGCCAGCAGCAGAAGACAGGGTTTAATTGCCTACGAGCAGTACTTC; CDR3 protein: CASSRRQGLIAYEQYF
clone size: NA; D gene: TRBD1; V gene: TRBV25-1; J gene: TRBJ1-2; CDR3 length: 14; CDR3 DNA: TGTGCCAGCAGTGGCCGGGACAGGATCTATGGCTACACCTTC; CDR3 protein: CASSGRDRIYGYTF
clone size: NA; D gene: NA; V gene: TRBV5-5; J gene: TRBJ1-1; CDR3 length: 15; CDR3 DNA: TGTGCCAGCAGCGGAGGAGAGGGCTATGGGACTGAAGCTTTCTTT; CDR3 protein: CASSGGEGYGTEAFF
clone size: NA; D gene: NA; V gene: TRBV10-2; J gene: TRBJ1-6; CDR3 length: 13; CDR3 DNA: TGCGCCAGTCCGGGGGGAAAACTTTCACCCCTCCACTTT; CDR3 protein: CASPGGKLSPLHF
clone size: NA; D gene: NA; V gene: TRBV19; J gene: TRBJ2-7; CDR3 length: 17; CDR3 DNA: TGTGCCAGTAGTCCCCAACGGAGGGTCGCGACACCACGGGAGCAGTACTTC; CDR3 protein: CASSPQRRVATPREQYF
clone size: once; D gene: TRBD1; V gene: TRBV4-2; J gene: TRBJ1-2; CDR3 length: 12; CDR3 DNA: TGTGCCAGCAGCCAAGAAGGGGGCATAAACACCTTC; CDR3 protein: CASSQEGGINTF
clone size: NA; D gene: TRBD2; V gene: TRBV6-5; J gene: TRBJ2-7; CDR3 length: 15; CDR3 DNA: TGTGCCAGCAGTTACTCGGGTAGCGGGAGCTACGAGCAGTACTTC; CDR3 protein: CASSYSGSGSYEQYF
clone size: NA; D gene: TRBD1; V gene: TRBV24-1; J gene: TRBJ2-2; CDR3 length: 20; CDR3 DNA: TGTGCCACCAGTGATTTCGCTCTTTTGGAGCAGGGGGATGACACCGGGGAGCTGTTTTTT; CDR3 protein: CATSDFALLEQGDDTGELFF
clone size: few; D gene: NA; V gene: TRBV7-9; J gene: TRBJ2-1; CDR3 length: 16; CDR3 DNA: TGTGCCAGCAGCCAGTGGGTGGGGCTCTCCTACAATGAGCAGTTCTTC; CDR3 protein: CASSQWVGLSYNEQFF
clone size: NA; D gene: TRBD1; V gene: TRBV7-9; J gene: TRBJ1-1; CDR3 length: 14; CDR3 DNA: TGTGCCAGCAGCTTAGGGGGACAGCTAGCTGAAGCTTTCTTT; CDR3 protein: CASSLGGQLAEAFF
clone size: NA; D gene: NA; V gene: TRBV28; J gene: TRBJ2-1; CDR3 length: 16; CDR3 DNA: TGTGCCAGCAGTCCTTCCCTCGGGGGTTCTTCGAATGAGCAGTTCTTC; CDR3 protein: CASSPSLGGSSNEQFF
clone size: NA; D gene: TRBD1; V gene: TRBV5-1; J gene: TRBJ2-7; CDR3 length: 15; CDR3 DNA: TGCGCCAGCAGCTCTGAACAGGGGGCTCTGTACGAGCAGTACTTC; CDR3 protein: CASSSEQGALYEQYF
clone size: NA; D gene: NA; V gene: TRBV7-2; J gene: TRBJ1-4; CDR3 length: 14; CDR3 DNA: TGTGCCAGCAGCTTAATGGGGGGGGATGAAAAACTGTTTTTT; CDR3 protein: CASSLMGGDEKLFF
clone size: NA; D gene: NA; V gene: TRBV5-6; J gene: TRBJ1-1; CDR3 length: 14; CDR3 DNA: TGTGCCAGCAGCGATTACTACCGGGACACCCAAGCTTTCTTT; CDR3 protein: CASSDYYRDTQAFF
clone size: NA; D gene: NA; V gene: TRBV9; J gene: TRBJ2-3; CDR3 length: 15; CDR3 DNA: TGTGCCAGCAGCGTAGGAGTCCTCCGGGGGGATACGCAGTATTTT; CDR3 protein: CASSVGVLRGDTQYF
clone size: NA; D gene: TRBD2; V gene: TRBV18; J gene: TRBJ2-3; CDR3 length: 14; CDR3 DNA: TGTGCCAGCATGAGAGCGGGAGGCACAGATACGCAGTATTTT; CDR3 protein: CASMRAGGTDTQYF
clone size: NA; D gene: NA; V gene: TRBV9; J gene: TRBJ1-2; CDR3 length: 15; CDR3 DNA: TGTGCCAGCAGCGTAGGAAGCAGGGGTGAATCTGGCTACACCTTC; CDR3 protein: CASSVGSRGESGYTF
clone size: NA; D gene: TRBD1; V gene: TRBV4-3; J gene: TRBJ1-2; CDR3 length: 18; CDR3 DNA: TGCGCCAGCAGCCAAGAGGGGGCTCCGGGACAGGACCCCTATGGCTACACCTTC; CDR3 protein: CASSQEGAPGQDPYGYTF
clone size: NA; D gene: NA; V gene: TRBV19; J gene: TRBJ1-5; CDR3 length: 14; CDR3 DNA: TGTGCCAGTAGTATAGGCAGAATCAATCAGCCCCAGCATTTT; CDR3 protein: CASSIGRINQPQHF